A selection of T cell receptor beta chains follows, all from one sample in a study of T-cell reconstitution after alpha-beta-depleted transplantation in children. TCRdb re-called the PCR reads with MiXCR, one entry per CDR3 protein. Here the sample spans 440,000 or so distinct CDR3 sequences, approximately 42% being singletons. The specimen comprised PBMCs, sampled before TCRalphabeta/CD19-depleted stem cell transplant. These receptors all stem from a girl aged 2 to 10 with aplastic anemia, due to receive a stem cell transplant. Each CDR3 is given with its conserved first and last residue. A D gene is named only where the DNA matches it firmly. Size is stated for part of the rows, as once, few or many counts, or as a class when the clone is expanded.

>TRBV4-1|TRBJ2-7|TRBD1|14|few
TGCGCCAGCAGCCCCGGGACAGGGGGCGCCGAGCAGTACTTC
CASSPGTGGAEQYF
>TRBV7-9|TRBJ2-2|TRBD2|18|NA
TGTGCCAGCAGCTTCGGACTAGCGGGGCAGGGGGGCACCGGGGAGCTGTTTTTT
CASSFGLAGQGGTGELFF
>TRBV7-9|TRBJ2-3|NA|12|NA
TGTGCCAGCAGCTTAGAAACTACGGCGCAGTATTTT
CASSLETTAQYF
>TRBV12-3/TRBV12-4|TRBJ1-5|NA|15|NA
TGTGCCAGCAGTTTACTTGGGCAGGAGTATCAGCCCCAGCATTTT
CASSLLGQEYQPQHF
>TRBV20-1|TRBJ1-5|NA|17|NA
TGCAGTGCCGGGGGGGCAGGGTCTCTCTATAGCAATCAGCCCCAGCATTTT
CSAGGAGSLYSNQPQHF
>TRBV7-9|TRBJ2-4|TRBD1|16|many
TGTGCCAGCAGCCCGGGGACAGGGGGATTAAAAAACATTCAGTACTTC
CASSPGTGGLKNIQYF
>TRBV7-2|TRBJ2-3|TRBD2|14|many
TGTGCCAGCAGCCCGGGACTACTCACAGATACGCAGTATTTT
CASSPGLLTDTQYF
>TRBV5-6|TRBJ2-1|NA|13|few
TGTGCCAGCAGCTTTCAGTACGCCAATGAGCAGTTCTTC
CASSFQYANEQFF
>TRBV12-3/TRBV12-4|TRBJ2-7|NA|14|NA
TGTGCCAGCAGTATTGGGACGGCTTACTACGAGCAGTACTTC
CASSIGTAYYEQYF
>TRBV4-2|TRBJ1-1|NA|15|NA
TGTGCCAGCAGCTCCGTAGGCCGTCCAGGCGGTGAAGCTTTCTTT
CASSSVGRPGGEAFF
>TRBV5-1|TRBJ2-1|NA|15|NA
TGCGCCAGCAGCTCCACCGGGACGCCTGGGCGTGAGCAGTTCTTC
CASSSTGTPGREQFF
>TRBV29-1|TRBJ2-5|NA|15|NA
TGCAGCGTTGAACGCAGCCAGGGGCTACAAGAGACCCAGTACTTC
CSVERSQGLQETQYF
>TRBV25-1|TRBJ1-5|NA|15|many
TGTGCCAGCGGGGACCCGGACAGCCTCAATCAGCCCCAGCATTTT
CASGDPDSLNQPQHF
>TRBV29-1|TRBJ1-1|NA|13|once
TGCAGCGTTACGCTTACCCAACGGACTGAAGCTTTCTTT
CSVTLTQRTEAFF
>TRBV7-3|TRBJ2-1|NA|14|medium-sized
TGTGCCAGCAGCCCGGTGGGGTCCTACAATGAGCAGTTCTTC
CASSPVGSYNEQFF
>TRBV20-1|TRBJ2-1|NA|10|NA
TGCAGTGCCCAGCGGAATGAGCAGTTCTTC
CSAQRNEQFF
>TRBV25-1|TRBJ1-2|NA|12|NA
TGTGCCAGCAGTGAATATAGGAGTGGCTACACCTTC
CASSEYRSGYTF
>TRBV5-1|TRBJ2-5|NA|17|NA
TGCGCCAGCAGCTTGGGGGAACTCGACAGGTACCAAGAGACCCAGTACTTC
CASSLGELDRYQETQYF
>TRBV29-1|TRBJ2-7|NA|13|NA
TGCAGCGTGACAGGCCTTCTATTGGGGGAGCAGTACTTC
CSVTGLLLGEQYF
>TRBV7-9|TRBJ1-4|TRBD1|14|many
TGTGCCAGCAGCGCGGGACAGGGGAATGAAAAACTGTTTTTT
CASSAGQGNEKLFF
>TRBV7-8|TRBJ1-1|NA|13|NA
TGTGCCAGCAGCTTTGCCGATTTCACTGAAGCTTTCTTT
CASSFADFTEAFF
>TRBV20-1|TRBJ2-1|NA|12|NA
TGCAGTGCTAGAGGACCAGCCAATGAGCAGTTCTTC
CSARGPANEQFF
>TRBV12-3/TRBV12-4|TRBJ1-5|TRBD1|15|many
TGTGCCAGCAGTTTAGAAGGGAACAGGGACAGGACCCAGCATTTT
CASSLEGNRDRTQHF
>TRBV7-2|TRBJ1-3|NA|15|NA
TGTGCCAGCAGCTTAGACGGAACTGATGGAAACACCATATATTTT
CASSLDGTDGNTIYF